The 5 T cell receptor beta chains given below trace back to one sample, sequenced in a study of T-cell memory formation after mild COVID-19. TCRdb redid the calling of the 5' RACE reads with MiXCR, one entry per CDR3 protein. Counted here are around 200,000 distinct CDR3 sequences, around 30% occurring once; the ten biggest clones make up about 10%. Sequencing was done on a sample of PBMCs or a T cell subset sorted from them (not recorded which). The receptors come from an adult woman who had mild COVID-19 (a few samples of this study predate the infection). Cell type and time point are not known.

The chain joins TRBV24-1 to TRBJ1-2; no clear D. Per germline, CDR1 KGHDR and CDR2 SFDVKD. The CDR3 contains 13 residues. Trimming stripped 9 bases from V and 4 bases from J, with 14 bases between. CDR3 residues: CATGASGAYGYTF. As DNA, the CDR3 is TGTGCCACCGGTGCTAGCGGTGCCTATGGCTACACCTTC.

This clonotype occurred many times. The CDR3 bases are TGCGCCAGCAGCGACTCCGGGACAGGGGGCGGTTCACCCCTCCACTTT. This encodes CASSDSGTGGGSPLHF. The rearrangement joins TRBV5-1 to TRBJ1-6; 12 nucleotides match TRBD1. The J segment lost 9 bases and the V segment lost 4 bases, leaving 8 bases of the junction unmatched. Germline V gene lookup returns CDR1 SGHRS and CDR2 YFSETQ. This CDR3 is built from 16 residues.

The V and J genes are TRBV7-9 and TRBJ2-5; D gene uncertain. Germline CDR1 SEHNR, CDR2 FQNEAQ (reference sequence). V was pared by 6 bases and J by 4 bases, with 15 bases between. The CDR3 has 14 residues. The CDR3, as DNA: TGTGCCAGCAGTCCCGGACCCCCAGTAGAGACCCAGTACTTC. Amino acids: CASSPGPPVETQYF.

The CDR3 sequence: CASSSTSGQETQYF. The CDR3 bases are TGTGCCAGCAGCTCCACTAGCGGACAAGAGACCCAGTACTTC. The gene calls are TRBV7-2 and TRBJ2-5, with TRBD2 matching 8 bases. Germline loops: CDR1 SGHTA, CDR2 FQGNSA. The V gene end was trimmed by 4 bases and the J gene end by 2 bases; junction bases not matched to a gene: 3. The CDR3 spans 14 residues.

This clonotype was observed a few times. The chain carries TRBV5-5 and TRBJ1-1; no clear D. The CDR3 spans 14 residues. CDR1 SGHKS and CDR2 YYEKEE come from the germline V gene (reference sequence). V lost 0 bases and J 1 base, leaving 7 bases between the germline ends. CDR3 sequence (DNA): TGTGCCAGCAGCTTGGGTTCCGGGAACACTGAAGCTTTCTTT. Translating gives CASSLGSGNTEAFF.